Below, one T cell receptor beta chain is given with its context. The data belong to a study of blood T cell repertoires in COVID-19. Germline V gene lookup returns CDR1 LNHDA and CDR2 SQIVND (reference sequence). The CDR3 is 14 residues long. V shed 6 bases, J shed 6 bases, and the junction held 7 bases outside the gene matches. Generated by immunoSEQ multiplex PCR, the TCRdb table keeps only in-frame clones and is missing some. The sample contains 110,000 or so clones, 65% to 80% of which appear only once. The chain recombines TRBV19 with TRBJ2-1; 8 bases align to TRBD2. This receptor was obtained from a woman in her seventies with acute or convalescent COVID-19. The sample taken for sequencing was peripheral blood. CDR3 nucleotides: TGTGCCAGTAGACATAGCGGGGAACTCAATGAGCAGTTCTTC. Its translation is CASRHSGELNEQFF.